The 17 T cell receptor beta chains below were found in one sample sequenced in a study of OX40 agonist ivuxolimab in advanced cancers. Sequencing used immunoSEQ multiplex PCR; TCRdb keeps in-frame clones, though not all of them. The data contain more than 55,000 clones, over 70% of them singletons. Here the sequenced sample was CD4+ or CD8+ T cells sorted from blood, taken in a trial of the OX40 agonist ivuxolimab. Every receptor here comes from an adult with an advanced solid tumor such as melanoma, head and neck, liver or kidney cancer.

V gene TRBV23-1 combines with J gene TRBJ2-3, with 13 positions matching TRBD2. TRBV23-1 is recorded as an ORF, its role being uncertain. The CDR3 sequence is 18 residues long. Losses at the gene ends were 3 bases for V and 2 bases for J; bases not matched to a gene: 8. CDR3: CASSQFPGTSGITDTQYF. CDR3 nucleotide sequence: TGCGCCAGCAGTCAGTTCCCCGGGACTAGCGGGATCACAGATACGCAGTATTTT.

This clone was counted between two and nine times. The chain couples TRBV19 to TRBJ1-5, with no clear D. Trimming cost V 6 bases and J 2 bases, with 20 bases left between them. Looked up from germline, CDR1 is LNHDA and CDR2 is SQIVND (reference sequence). The CDR3 totals 17 residues. The chain's CDR3 is CASSYRETFLGNQPQHF. The CDR3 DNA reads TGTGCCAGTAGCTACCGGGAGACTTTTCTAGGCAATCAGCCCCAGCATTTT. Drawing the rest from reference TRBV19 and TRBJ1-5, the complete variable domain is DGGITQSPKYLFRKEGQNVTLSCEQNLNHDAMYWYRQDPGQGLRLIYYSQIVNDFQKGDIAEGYSVSREKKESFPLTVTSAQKNPTAFYLCASSYRETFLGNQPQHFGDGTRLSIL.

The rearrangement joins TRBV4-2 to TRBJ1-2; TRBD1 is a possible D gene (5 bases). Per germline, CDR1 LGHNA and CDR2 YNFKEQ. This CDR3 is 15 amino acids long. Trimming pared 3 bases from V and 5 bases from J, leaving 16 bases between. The CDR3 sequence: CASSQGDVPVYGYTF. CDR3 nucleotide sequence: TGTGCCAGCAGCCAGGGGGACGTACCCGTGTATGGCTACACCTTC.

V gene TRBV15 combines with J gene TRBJ2-7, with D perhaps TRBD2 (5 bases). This CDR3 is built from 12 residues. Germline assignment: CDR1 LNHNV and CDR2 YYDKDF (reference sequence). Trimming took 2 bases from V and 4 from J, leaving 6 bases between them. The CDR3 DNA sequence: TGTGCCACCAGCAGACCGGGGTACGAGCAGTACTTC. It is translated as CATSRPGYEQYF.

This chain links TRBV12-5 with TRBJ1-5, with D possibly being TRBD1 (6 bases). CDR1 LGHNT and CDR2 FRNRAP come from the germline V gene. V was clipped by 5 bases and J by 4 bases, with 12 bases between them. This CDR3 contains 14 residues. CDR3 in DNA: TGTGCTAGTGGTGGACAGAGCAGGAATCAGCCCCAGCATTTT. Translated: CASGGQSRNQPQHF.

This chain uses TRBV30 with TRBJ2-7; tentatively, D is TRBD1 (6 bases). The germline V gene has CDR1 GTSNPN and CDR2 SVGIG (reference sequence). The CDR3 has 16 residues. Between the trimmed V and J ends, which lost 5 bases and 1 base, there was a span of 21 bases. Here the CDR3 reads CAWSPGVYRGSYEQYF. CDR3 DNA sequence: TGTGCCTGGTCCCCTGGGGTTTATAGGGGGTCCTACGAGCAGTACTTC.

This clone was observed a handful of times. This chain joins TRBV7-2 and TRBJ1-2; D is ambiguous. V lost 2 bases, J lost 4 bases, and 11 bases lay in between. The CDR3 spans 14 residues. CDR1 and CDR2 (germline): SGHTA, FQGNSA. DNA of the CDR3: TGTGCCAGCAGCTTAACCCCCCGGGCCTATGGCTACACCTTC. It codes for CASSLTPRAYGYTF.

The chain couples TRBV29-1 to TRBJ2-5, with no clear D. The ends were cut back, 3 bases at V and 4 bases at J, with 12 bases in the middle. Germline lookup yields CDR1 SQVTM and CDR2 ANQGSEA. The CDR3 runs 13 residues. CDR3 amino acids: CSVDQSLGETQYF. The CDR3, as DNA: TGCAGCGTTGACCAATCGTTGGGAGAGACCCAGTACTTC.

V usage is TRBV25-1 and J usage is TRBJ1-4; 7 bases align to TRBD1. The CDR3 spans 14 residues. V dropped 3 bases and J dropped 3; count of bases not matched to a gene: 1. Germline CDR1 MGHDK, CDR2 SYGVNS. The chain's CDR3 is CASSEDRSNEKLFF. The DNA of the CDR3 is TGTGCCAGCAGTGAGGACAGGTCTAATGAAAAACTGTTTTTT.

The chain recombines TRBV5-1 with TRBJ2-7; D might be TRBD1 or TRBD2, each matching 6 bases. CDR1 is SGHRS and CDR2 is YFSETQ in the germline V gene. There are 15 residues in the CDR3. Trimming stripped 4 bases from V and 3 bases from J, with 17 bases between. The chain's CDR3 is CASSPGARSLYEQYF. The CDR3 DNA reads as TGCGCCAGCAGCCCGGGGGCCAGGTCCCTCTACGAGCAGTACTTC.

This chain joins TRBV6-5 and TRBJ2-7; D gene unclear. Germline CDR1 and CDR2: MNHEY and SVGAGI. V was cut by 6 bases and J by 5 bases, with 14 bases left in between. The CDR3 runs to 13 residues. The CDR3 DNA sequence: TGTGCCAGCAGCCCCCCCGGTATGGACGAGCAGTACTTC. As protein: CASSPPGMDEQYF.

The genes are TRBV4-2 and TRBJ2-1, with unresolved D. The V gene's germline CDR1 is LGHNA and CDR2 YNFKEQ. The length of the CDR3 is 12 residues. V was shortened by 2 bases and J by 8 bases, with 7 bases between the two germline ends. The CDR3 reads CASSQFPHEQFF. The CDR3 DNA is TGTGCCAGCAGCCAATTTCCCCATGAGCAGTTCTTC.

This chain links TRBV19 with TRBJ1-1; D may be TRBD1 (6 bases). Germline V gives CDR1 LNHDA, CDR2 SQIVND (reference sequence). Trimming cost V 3 bases and J 5 bases, with 10 bases left between them. The CDR3 has 13 residues. In DNA form, the CDR3 reads TGTGCCAGTAGTATGGGAAGGGGGACTGAAGCTTTCTTT. Translated, it gives CASSMGRGTEAFF. The full variable domain, in which reference TRBV19 and TRBJ1-1 provide the parts outside the CDR3, is DGGITQSPKYLFRKEGQNVTLSCEQNLNHDAMYWYRQDPGQGLRLIYYSQIVNDFQKGDIAEGYSVSREKKESFPLTVTSAQKNPTAFYLCASSMGRGTEAFFGQGTRLTVV.

This chain uses TRBV28 with TRBJ2-7, with 10 bases identical to TRBD1. Losses at the gene ends were 6 bases for V and 7 bases for J; bases not matched to a gene: 12. The CDR3 is 15 amino acids. Germline values: CDR1 MDHEN, CDR2 SYDVKM. In nucleotides, the CDR3 is TGTGCCAGCAGCGGTCCCGGGACAGGGGCGCGGGAGCAGTACTTC. It translates to CASSGPGTGAREQYF.

The chain has TRBV6-5 and TRBJ1-2, with D uncertain. The CDR3 extends over 13 amino acids. V was pared by 6 bases and J by 8 bases, with 16 bases between. Germline lookup yields CDR1 MNHEY and CDR2 SVGAGI. CDR3 sequence reads: CASRPTPLGGYTF. DNA for the CDR3: TGTGCCAGCAGACCAACCCCCCTGGGGGGCTACACCTTC.

The V gene is TRBV12-5, the J gene TRBJ1-5; D might be TRBD1 (6 bases). The germline V gene has CDR1 LGHNT and CDR2 FRNRAP. V was clipped by 2 bases and J by 3 bases, with 17 bases between them. The CDR3 is made up of 17 amino acids. The CDR3 bases are TGTGCTAGTGGTTTGAGCCCCGACAGGAAGCTCAATCAGCCCCAGCATTTT. Translation gives CASGLSPDRKLNQPQHF.

This clone was seen a few times. The chain combines TRBV30 with TRBJ2-1; 14 bases align to TRBD2. The CDR3 totals 19 residues. Trimming removed 2 bases from V and 4 bases from J; junction bases left unmatched: 13. The V gene's germline CDR1 is GTSNPN and CDR2 SVGIG (reference sequence). CDR3 nucleotides: TGTGCCTGGAGTCCCCGCGGGACTAGCGGGAGAACGTGGTACAATGAGCAGTTCTTC. Its translation is CAWSPRGTSGRTWYNEQFF.